This T cell receptor (beta chain) was sequenced in a study of T cells in Graves' hyperthyroidism and ophthalmopathy. A Clinical Activity Score of at least 3, a NOSPECS grade of at least 4 and a duration under 3 months were recorded in the ophthalmopathy patients. The study left out patients who had uncontrolled infection, other autoimmune disease, pregnancy or lactation. The authors took PBMCs from over 8.5 ml fresh peripheral blood. Only a few counts were recorded for this clonotype. RNA transcripts yielded amplified TCR beta CDR3 regions. HTBI primers were employed in a first-round RT-PCR of the TCR CDR3. MiXCR was run by TCRdb on the multiplex PCR reads, yielding one entry per CDR3 protein. Of approximately 600,000 distinct CDR3 sequences in the sample, around 20% were seen once. V lost 3 bases and J lost 0, with 11 bases in between. CDR3 length: 15 residues. CDR1 is LNHDA, CDR2 SQIVND, per germline (reference sequence).

This chain uses TRBV19 with TRBJ1-1, with a tentative D call TRBD1 (5 bases). Sequencing was performed on blood. The source of this sequence is a man aged 25 to 45 with Graves' ophthalmopathy. Here the CDR3 DNA reads TGTGCCAGTAGTATTAAAAGGGGAATGAACACTGAAGCTTTCTTT. This encodes CASSIKRGMNTEAFF.